These 2 T cell receptor beta chains were all obtained from the same sample, sequenced in a study of cytomegalovirus exposure and HLA in healthy donors. The table came from immunoSEQ multiplex PCR; TCRdb's copy has only in-frame clones and leaves some out. The data show some 260,000 clones, about 90% seen once. Sequenced sample: PBMCs. All receptors derive from a woman between 25 and 40 years old in good health and CMV-seronegative.

V usage is TRBV28 and J usage is TRBJ1-1; 11 positions agree with TRBD1. Germline V gene data show CDR1 as MDHEN and CDR2 as SYDVKM. Trimming removed 3 bases from V and 4 bases from J; junction bases left unmatched: 7. The CDR3 runs to 16 residues. CDR3 region: CASSFQPGQGGTEAFF. CDR3 bases: TGTGCCAGCAGTTTTCAACCGGGACAGGGGGGCACTGAAGCTTTCTTT.

The V and J genes are TRBV5-1 and TRBJ2-1, with D maybe TRBD2 (6 bases). Trimming removed 4 bases from V and 3 bases from J, with 14 bases in between. Germline lookup yields CDR1 SGHRS and CDR2 YFSETQ. This CDR3 spans 15 amino acids. CDR3 residues: CASSIHSGYYNEQFF. In DNA, the CDR3 is TGCGCCAGCAGCATCCATAGCGGATACTACAATGAGCAGTTCTTC. The whole variable domain, filled in from reference TRBV5-1 and TRBJ2-1, reads KAGVTQTPRYLIKTRGQQVTLSCSPISGHRSVSWYQQTPGQGLQFLFEYFSETQRNKGNFPGRFSGRQFSNSRSEMNVSTLELGDSALYLCASSIHSGYYNEQFFGPGTRLTVL.